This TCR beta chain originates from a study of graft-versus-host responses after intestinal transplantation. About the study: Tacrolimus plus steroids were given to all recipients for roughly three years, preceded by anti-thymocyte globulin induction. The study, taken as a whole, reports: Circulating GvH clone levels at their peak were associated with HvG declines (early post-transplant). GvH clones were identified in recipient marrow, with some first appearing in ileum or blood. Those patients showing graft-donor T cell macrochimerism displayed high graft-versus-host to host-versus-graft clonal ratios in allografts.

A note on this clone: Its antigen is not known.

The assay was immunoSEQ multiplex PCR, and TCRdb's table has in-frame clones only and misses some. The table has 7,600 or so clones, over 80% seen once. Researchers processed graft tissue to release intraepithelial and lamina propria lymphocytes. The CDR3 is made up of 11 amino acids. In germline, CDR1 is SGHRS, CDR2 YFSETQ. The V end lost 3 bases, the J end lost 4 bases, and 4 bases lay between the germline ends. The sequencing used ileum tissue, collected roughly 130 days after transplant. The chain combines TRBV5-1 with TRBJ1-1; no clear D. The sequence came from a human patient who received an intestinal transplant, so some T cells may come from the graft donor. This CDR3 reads CASSWGTEAFF. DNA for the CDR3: TGCGCCAGCAGCTGGGGCACTGAAGCTTTCTTT.